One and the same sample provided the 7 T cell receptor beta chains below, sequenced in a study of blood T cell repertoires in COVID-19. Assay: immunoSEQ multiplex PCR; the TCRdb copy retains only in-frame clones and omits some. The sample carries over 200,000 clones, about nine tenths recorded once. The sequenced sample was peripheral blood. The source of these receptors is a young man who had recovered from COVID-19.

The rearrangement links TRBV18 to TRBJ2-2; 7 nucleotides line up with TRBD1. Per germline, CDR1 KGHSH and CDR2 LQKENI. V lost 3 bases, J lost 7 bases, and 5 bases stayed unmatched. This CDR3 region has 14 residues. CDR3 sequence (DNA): TGTGCCAGCTCACCGACAGGGTTTCACGGGGAGCTGTTTTTT. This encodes CASSPTGFHGELFF.

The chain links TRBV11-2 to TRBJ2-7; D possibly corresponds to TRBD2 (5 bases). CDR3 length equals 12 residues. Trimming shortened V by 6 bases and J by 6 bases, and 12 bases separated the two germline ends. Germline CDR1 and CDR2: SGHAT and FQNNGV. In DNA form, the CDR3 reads TGTGCCAGCAGTCGAACCGAGGGCGAGCAGTACTTC. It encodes CASSRTEGEQYF.

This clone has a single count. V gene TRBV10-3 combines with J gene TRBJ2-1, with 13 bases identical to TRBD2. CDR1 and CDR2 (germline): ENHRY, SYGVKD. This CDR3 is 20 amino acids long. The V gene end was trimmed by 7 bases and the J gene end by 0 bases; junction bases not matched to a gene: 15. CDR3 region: CAIKGVGLAGAKTSYNEQFF. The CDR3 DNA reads TGTGCCATCAAGGGGGTTGGACTAGCGGGGGCCAAGACCTCCTACAATGAGCAGTTCTTC.

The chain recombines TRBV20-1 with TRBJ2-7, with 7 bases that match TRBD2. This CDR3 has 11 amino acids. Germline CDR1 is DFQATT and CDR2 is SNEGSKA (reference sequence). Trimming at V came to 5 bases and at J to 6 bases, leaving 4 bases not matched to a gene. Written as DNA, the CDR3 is TGCAGTGCTGGACCTAGCGGCGAGCAGTACTTC. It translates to CSAGPSGEQYF.

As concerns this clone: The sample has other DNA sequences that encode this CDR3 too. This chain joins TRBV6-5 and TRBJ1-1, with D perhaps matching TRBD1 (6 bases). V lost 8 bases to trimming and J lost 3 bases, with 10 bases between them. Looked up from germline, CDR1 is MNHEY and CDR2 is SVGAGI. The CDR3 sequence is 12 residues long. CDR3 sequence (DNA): TGTGCCAGCGGATACAGGGACACTGAAGCTTTCTTT. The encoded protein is CASGYRDTEAFF.

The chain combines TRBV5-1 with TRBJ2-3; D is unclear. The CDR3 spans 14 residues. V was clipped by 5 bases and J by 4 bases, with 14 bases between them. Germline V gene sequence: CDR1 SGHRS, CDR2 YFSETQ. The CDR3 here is CASSPQSAPDTQYF. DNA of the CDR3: TGCGCCAGCAGTCCCCAGTCCGCCCCAGATACGCAGTATTTT.

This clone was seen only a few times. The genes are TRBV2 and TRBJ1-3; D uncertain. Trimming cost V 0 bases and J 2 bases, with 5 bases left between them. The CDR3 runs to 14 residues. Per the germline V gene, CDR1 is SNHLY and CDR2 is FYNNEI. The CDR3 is CASSEAGAGNTIYF. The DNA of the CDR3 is TGTGCCAGCAGTGAAGCCGGGGCTGGAAACACCATATATTTT.